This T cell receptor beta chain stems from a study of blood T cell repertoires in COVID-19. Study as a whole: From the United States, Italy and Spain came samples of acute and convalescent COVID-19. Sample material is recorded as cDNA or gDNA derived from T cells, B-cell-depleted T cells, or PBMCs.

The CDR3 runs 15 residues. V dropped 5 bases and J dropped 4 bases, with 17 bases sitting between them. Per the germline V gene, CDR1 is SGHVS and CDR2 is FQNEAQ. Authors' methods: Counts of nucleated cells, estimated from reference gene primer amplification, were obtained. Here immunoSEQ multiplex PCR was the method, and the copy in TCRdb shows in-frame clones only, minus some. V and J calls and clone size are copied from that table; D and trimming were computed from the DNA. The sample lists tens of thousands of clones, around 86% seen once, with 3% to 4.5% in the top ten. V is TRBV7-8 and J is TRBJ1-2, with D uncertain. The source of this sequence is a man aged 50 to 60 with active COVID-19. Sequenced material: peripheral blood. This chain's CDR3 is CASSQLGSTLYGYTF. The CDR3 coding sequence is TGTGCCAGCAGCCAGCTCGGGAGTACCCTCTATGGCTACACCTTC.